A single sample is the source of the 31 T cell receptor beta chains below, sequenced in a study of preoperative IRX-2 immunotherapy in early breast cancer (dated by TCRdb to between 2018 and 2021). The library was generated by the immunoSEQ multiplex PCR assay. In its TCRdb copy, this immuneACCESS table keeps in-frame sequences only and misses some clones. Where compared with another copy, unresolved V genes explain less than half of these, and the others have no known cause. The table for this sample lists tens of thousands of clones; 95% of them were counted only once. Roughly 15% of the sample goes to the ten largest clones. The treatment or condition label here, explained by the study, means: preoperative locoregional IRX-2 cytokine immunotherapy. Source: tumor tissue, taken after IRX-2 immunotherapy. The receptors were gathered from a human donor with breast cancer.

CDR3 DNA sequence: TGTGCCAGCTCACCACGGACAGACGAAAAACTGTTTTTT. Translated: CASSPRTDEKLFF. J is TRBJ1-4 and V is TRBV18, with D maybe TRBD1 (6 bases). The CDR3 has 13 residues. The V gene's germline CDR1 is KGHSH and CDR2 LQKENI. Trimming removed 1 base from V and 8 bases from J, with 8 bases in between.

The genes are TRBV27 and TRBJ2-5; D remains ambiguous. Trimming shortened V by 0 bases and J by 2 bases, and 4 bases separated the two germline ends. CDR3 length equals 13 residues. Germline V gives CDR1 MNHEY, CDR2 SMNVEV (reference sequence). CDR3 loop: CASSLSGQETQYF. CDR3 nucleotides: TGTGCCAGCAGTTTATCGGGACAAGAGACCCAGTACTTC.

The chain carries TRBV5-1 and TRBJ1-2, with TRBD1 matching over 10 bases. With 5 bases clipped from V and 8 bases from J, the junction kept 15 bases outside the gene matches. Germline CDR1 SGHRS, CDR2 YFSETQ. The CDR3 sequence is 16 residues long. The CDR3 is CASSFRSRQGARGYTF. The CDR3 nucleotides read TGCGCCAGCAGTTTTCGCTCCCGACAGGGGGCGCGGGGCTACACCTTC.

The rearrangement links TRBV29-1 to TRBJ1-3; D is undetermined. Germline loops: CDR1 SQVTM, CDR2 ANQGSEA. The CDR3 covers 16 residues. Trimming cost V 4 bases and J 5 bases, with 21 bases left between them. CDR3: CSVGKVGKGERNTIYF. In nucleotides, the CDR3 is TGCAGCGTTGGTAAAGTAGGGAAGGGCGAACGAAACACCATATATTTT.

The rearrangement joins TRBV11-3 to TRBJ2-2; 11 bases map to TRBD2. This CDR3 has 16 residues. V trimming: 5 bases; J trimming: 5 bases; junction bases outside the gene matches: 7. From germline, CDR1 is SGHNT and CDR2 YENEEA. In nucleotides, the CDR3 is TGTGCCAGCAGCACCGGACTAGCGGGCGGGACCGGGGAGCTGTTTTTT. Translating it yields CASSTGLAGGTGELFF.

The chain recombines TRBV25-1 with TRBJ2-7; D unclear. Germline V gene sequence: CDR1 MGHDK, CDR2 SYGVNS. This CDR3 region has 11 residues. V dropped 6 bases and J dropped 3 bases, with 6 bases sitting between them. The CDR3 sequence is CASSRSYEQYF. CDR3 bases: TGTGCCAGCAGCCGGAGCTACGAGCAGTACTTC.

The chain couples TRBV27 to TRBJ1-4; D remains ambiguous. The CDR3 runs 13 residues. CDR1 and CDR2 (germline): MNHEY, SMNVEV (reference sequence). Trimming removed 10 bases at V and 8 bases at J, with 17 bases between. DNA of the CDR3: TGTGCCACCCTGGATGCCATTGGGGAAAAACTGTTTTTT. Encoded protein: CATLDAIGEKLFF. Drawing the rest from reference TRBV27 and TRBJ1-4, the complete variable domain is EAQVTQNPRYLITVTGKKLTVTCSQNMNHEYMSWYRQDPGLGLRQIYYSMNVEVTDKGDVPEGYKVSRKEKRNFPLILESPSPNQTSLYFCATLDAIGEKLFFGSGTQLSVL.

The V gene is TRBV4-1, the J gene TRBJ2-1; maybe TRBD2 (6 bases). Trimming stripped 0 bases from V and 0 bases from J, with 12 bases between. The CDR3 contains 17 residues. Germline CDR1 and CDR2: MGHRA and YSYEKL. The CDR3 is CASSQDPRGSSYNEQFF. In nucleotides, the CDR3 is TGCGCCAGCAGCCAAGATCCACGGGGGAGCTCCTACAATGAGCAGTTCTTC.

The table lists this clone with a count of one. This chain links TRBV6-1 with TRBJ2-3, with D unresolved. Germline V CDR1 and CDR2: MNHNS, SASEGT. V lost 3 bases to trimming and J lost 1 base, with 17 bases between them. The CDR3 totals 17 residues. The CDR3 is CASSERPLNPRTDTQYF. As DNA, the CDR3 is TGTGCCAGCAGTGAGCGACCCCTAAACCCCCGCACAGATACGCAGTATTTT.

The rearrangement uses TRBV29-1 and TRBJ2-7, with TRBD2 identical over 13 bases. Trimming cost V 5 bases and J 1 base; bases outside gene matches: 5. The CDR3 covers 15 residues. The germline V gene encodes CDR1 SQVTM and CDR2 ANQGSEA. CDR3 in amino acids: CSVTGLAGVSYEQYF. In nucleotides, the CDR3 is TGCAGCGTTACCGGACTAGCGGGAGTTTCCTACGAGCAGTACTTC.

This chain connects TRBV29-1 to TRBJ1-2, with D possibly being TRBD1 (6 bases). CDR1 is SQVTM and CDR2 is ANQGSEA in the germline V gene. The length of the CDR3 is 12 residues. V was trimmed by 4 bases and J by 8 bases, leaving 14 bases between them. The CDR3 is CSVVPGAGGYTF. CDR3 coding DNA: TGCAGCGTTGTACCGGGGGCGGGAGGCTACACCTTC.

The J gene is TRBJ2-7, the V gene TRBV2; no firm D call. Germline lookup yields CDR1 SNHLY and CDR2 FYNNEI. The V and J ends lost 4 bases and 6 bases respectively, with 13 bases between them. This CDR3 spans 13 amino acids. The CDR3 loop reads CASSAINLGEQYF. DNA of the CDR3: TGTGCCAGCAGTGCGATAAACCTGGGCGAGCAGTACTTC.

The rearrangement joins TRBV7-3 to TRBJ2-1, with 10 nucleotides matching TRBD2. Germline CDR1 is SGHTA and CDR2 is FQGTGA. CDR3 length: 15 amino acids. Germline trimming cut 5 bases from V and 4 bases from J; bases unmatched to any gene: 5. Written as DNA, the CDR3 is TGTGCCAGCAGCGACGGGACTAGCGCGTACAATGAGCAGTTCTTC. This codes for CASSDGTSAYNEQFF.

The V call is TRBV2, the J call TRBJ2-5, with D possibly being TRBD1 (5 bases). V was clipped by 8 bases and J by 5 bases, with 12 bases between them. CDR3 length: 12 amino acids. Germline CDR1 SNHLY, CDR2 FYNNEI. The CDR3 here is CASSGSSETQYF. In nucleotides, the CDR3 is TGTGCCAGCTCAGGGTCGTCGGAGACCCAGTACTTC.

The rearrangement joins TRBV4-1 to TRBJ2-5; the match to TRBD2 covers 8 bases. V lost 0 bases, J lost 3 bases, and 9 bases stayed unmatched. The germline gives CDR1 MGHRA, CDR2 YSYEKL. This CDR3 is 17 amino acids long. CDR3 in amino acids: CASSQEGLAGNEETQYF. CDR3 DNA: TGCGCCAGCAGCCAAGAGGGATTAGCGGGAAATGAAGAGACCCAGTACTTC.

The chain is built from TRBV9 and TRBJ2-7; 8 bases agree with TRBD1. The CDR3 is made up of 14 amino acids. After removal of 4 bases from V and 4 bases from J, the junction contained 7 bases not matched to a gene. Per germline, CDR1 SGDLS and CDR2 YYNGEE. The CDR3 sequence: CASSSSRGRYEQYF. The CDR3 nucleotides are TGTGCCAGCAGCTCCAGCAGGGGGCGGTACGAGCAGTACTTC.

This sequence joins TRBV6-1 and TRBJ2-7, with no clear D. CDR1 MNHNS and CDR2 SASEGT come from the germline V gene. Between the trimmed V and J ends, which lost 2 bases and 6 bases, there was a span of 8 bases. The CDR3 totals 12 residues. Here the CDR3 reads CASSELGFEQYF. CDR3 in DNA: TGTGCCAGCAGTGAATTAGGATTCGAGCAGTACTTC.

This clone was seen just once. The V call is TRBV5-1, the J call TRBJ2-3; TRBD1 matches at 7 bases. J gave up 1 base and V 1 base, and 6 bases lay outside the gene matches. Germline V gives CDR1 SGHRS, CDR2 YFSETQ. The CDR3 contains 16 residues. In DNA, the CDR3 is TGCGCCAGCAGCTTGCAGGGGGTCCCGGGCACAGATACGCAGTATTTT. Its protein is CASSLQGVPGTDTQYF. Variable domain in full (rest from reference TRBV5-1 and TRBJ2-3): KAGVTQTPRYLIKTRGQQVTLSCSPISGHRSVSWYQQTPGQGLQFLFEYFSETQRNKGNFPGRFSGRQFSNSRSEMNVSTLELGDSALYLCASSLQGVPGTDTQYFGPGTRLTVL.

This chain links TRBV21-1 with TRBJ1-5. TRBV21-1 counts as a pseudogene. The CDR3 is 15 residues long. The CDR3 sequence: CASSKEEEDNQPQHF. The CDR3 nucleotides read TGTGCCAGCAGCAAAGAGGAAGAGGATAATCAGCCCCAGCATTTT.

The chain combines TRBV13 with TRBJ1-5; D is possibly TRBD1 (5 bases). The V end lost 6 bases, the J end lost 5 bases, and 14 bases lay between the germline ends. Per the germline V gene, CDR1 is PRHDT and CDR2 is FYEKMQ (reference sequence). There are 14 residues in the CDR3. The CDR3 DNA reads TGTGCCAGCAGTGAGGTGTGGGGGTATCAGCCCCAGCATTTT. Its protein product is CASSEVWGYQPQHF.

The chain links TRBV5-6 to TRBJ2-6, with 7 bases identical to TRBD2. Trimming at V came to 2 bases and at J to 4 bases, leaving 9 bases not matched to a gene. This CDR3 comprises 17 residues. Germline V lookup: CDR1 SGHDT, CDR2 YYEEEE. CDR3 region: CASSLLASTTGANVLTF. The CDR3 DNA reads TGTGCCAGCAGCTTACTAGCGTCCACGACGGGGGCCAACGTCCTGACTTTC.

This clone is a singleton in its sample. The CDR3 sequence: CASSDWGGRTDTQYF. CDR3 sequence (DNA): TGTGCCAGCAGTGATTGGGGGGGCCGGACAGATACGCAGTATTTT. The rearrangement links TRBV2 to TRBJ2-3; weak D call: TRBD2 (7 bases). Looked up from germline, CDR1 is SNHLY and CDR2 is FYNNEI. CDR3 length: 15 amino acids. V shed 3 bases and J shed 3 bases, with 13 bases lying between them. The entire variable domain, with the rest obtained from reference TRBV2 and TRBJ2-3, is as follows: EPEVTQTPSHQVTQMGQEVILRCVPISNHLYFYWYRQILGQKVEFLVSFYNNEISEKSEIFDDQFSVERPDGSNFTLKIRSTKLEDSAMYFCASSDWGGRTDTQYFGPGTRLTVL.

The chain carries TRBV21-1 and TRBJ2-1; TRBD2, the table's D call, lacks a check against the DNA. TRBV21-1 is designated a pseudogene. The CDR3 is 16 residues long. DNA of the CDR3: TGTGCCAGCAGCTTTCTCTCGGGACTCGAAAGGGATGAGCAGTTCTTC. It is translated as CASSFLSGLERDEQFF.

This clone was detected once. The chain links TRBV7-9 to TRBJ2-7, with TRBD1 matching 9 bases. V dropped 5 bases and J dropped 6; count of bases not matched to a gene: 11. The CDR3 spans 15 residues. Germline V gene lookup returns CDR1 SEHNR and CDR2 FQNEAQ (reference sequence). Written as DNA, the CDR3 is TGTGCCAGCAGCCCACGGCCGGGACAGGGACCCGAGCAGTACTTC. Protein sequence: CASSPRPGQGPEQYF.

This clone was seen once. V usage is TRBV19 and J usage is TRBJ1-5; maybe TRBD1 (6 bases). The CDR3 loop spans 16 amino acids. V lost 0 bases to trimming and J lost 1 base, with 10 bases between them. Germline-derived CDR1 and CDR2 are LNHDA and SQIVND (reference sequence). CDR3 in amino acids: CASSIEGRGSNQPQHF. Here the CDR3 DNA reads TGTGCCAGTAGTATAGAAGGGAGGGGGAGCAATCAGCCCCAGCATTTT.

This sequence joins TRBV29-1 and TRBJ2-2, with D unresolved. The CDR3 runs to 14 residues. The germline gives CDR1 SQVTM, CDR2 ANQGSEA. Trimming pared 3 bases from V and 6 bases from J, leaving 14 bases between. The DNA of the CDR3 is TGCAGCGTTGAGGGCCGCCGCCGGCCCGGGGAGCTGTTTTTT. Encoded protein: CSVEGRRRPGELFF.

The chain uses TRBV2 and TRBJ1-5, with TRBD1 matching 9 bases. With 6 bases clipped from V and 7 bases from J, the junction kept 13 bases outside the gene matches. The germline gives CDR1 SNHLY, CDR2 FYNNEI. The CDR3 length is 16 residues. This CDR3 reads CASRVGTGRMGQPQHF. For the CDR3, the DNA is TGTGCCAGCAGAGTAGGGACAGGGCGTATGGGACAGCCCCAGCATTTT.

The CDR3 region is CASSLEGTYSYEQYF. In DNA form, the CDR3 reads TGTGCCAGCAGCTTGGAAGGGACGTACTCCTACGAGCAGTACTTC. This chain uses TRBV5-6 with TRBJ2-7; D might be TRBD1 or TRBD2, each matching 5 bases. The germline V and J ends were trimmed by 0 bases and 0 bases, with 10 bases remaining between them. The germline CDR1 and CDR2 sequences are SGHDT and YYEEEE. This CDR3 has 15 amino acids.

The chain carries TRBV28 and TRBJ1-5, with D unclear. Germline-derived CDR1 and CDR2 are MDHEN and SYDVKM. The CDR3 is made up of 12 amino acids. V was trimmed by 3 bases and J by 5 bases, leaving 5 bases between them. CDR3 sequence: CASSFLHQPQHF. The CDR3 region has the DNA TGTGCCAGCAGTTTCCTTCATCAGCCCCAGCATTTT.

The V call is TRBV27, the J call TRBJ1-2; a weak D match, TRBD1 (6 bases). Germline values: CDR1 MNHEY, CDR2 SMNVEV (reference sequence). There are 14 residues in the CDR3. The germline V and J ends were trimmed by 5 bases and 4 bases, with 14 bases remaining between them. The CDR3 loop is CASSLRTDFYGYTF. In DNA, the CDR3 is TGTGCCAGCAGTCTAAGGACAGACTTCTATGGCTACACCTTC.

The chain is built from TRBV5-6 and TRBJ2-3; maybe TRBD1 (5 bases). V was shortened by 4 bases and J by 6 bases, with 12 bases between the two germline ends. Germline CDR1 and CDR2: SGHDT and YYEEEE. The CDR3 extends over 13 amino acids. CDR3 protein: CASSPDQGDTQYF. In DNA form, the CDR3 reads TGTGCCAGCAGCCCCGATCAGGGTGATACGCAGTATTTT.